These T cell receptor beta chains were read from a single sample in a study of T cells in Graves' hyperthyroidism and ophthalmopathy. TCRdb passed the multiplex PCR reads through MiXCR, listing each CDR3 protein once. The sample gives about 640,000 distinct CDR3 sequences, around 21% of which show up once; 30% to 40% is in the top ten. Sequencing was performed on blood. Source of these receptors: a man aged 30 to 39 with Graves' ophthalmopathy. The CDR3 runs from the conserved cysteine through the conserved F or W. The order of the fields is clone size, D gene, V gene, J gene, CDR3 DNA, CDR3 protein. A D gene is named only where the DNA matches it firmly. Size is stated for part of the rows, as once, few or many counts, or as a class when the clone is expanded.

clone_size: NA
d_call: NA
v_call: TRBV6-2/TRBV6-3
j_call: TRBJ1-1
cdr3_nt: TGTGCCAGCAGTTACTCTACAGAGAACACTGAAGCTTTCTTT
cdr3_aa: CASSYSTENTEAFF

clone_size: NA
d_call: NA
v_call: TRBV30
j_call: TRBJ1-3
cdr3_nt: TGTGCCTGGATCCATAACTCTGGAAACACCATATATTTT
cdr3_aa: CAWIHNSGNTIYF

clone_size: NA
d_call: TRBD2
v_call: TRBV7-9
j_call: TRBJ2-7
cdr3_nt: TGTGCCAGCAGCTTAGATGCTGCTAGCGGGAGGGGAGAGCAGTACTTC
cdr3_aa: CASSLDAASGRGEQYF

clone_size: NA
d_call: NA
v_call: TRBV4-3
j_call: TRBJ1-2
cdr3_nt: TGCGCCAGCAGCCAAGACTATGGAGACTATGGCTACACCTTC
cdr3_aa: CASSQDYGDYGYTF

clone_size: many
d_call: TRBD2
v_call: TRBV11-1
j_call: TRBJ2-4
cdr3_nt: TGTGCCAGCAGCTTAGGAAGCGGGAGATGGAACATTCAGTACTTC
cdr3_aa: CASSLGSGRWNIQYF

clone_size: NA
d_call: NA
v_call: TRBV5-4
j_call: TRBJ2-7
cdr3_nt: TGTGCCAGCAGCTTACCGGTGTCCGAGCAGTACTTC
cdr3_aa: CASSLPVSEQYF

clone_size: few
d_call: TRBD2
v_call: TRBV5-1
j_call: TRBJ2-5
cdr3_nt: TGCGCCAGCAGCTTCCGGACTAGCGGGATCAATCAAGAGACCCAGTACTTC
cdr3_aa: CASSFRTSGINQETQYF

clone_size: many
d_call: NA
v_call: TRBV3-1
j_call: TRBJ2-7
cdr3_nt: TGTGCCAGCAGCCAAGATCGTGGCGGAGCCTACGAGCAGTACTTC
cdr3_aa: CASSQDRGGAYEQYF

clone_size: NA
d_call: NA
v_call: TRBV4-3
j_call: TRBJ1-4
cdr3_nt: TGCGCCAGCAGCCAAGTCGGAGCAGGTGCAGCTAATGAAAAACTGTTTTTT
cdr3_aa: CASSQVGAGAANEKLFF

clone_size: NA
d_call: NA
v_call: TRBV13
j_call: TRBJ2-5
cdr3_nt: TGTGCCAGCAGCCTCCTAGGGGACGGGAAAGAGACCCAGTACTTC
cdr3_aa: CASSLLGDGKETQYF

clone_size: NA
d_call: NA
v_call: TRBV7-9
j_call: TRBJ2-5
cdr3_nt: TGTGCCAGCAGCTTCTCCCCCGATGAAGCCCTGGAGACCCAGTACTTC
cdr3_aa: CASSFSPDEALETQYF